Listed below are T cell receptor beta chains from one sample, sequenced in a study of identical twins. MiXCR was run by TCRdb on the 5' RACE reads, yielding one entry per CDR3 protein. The sample records some 240,000 distinct CDR3 sequences, 10% to 13% being singletons. Input material: memory T cells sorted from blood. The receptors originated from a middle-aged man in good health. CDR3s include the opening cysteine and the closing phenylalanine or tryptophan. The D gene is left open where the match is weak. Clone size appears in some rows only: once, few, many, or a class for an expanded clone.

clone_size: few
v_call: TRBV28
j_call: TRBJ1-6
d_call: NA
cdr3_aa: CASSFIPGNSPLHF
cdr3_nt: TGTGCCAGCAGTTTCATACCCGGAAATTCACCCCTCCACTTT

clone_size: NA
v_call: TRBV7-2
j_call: TRBJ2-1
d_call: TRBD2
cdr3_aa: CASSPSGTPYNEQFF
cdr3_nt: TGTGCCAGCAGTCCTAGCGGGACGCCCTACAATGAGCAGTTCTTC

clone_size: few
v_call: TRBV27
j_call: TRBJ2-7
d_call: NA
cdr3_aa: CASSYLGASYEQYF
cdr3_nt: TGTGCCAGCAGCTATTTAGGGGCCTCCTACGAGCAGTACTTC

clone_size: many
v_call: TRBV3-1
j_call: TRBJ1-6
d_call: TRBD1
cdr3_aa: CASRGQGVFPLHF
cdr3_nt: TGTGCCAGCAGGGGACAGGGTGTTTTTCCCCTCCACTTT

clone_size: NA
v_call: TRBV5-8
j_call: TRBJ1-2
d_call: NA
cdr3_aa: CASSQVSGYTF
cdr3_nt: TGTGCCAGCAGCCAGGTTTCTGGCTACACCTTC

clone_size: few
v_call: TRBV2
j_call: TRBJ2-7
d_call: NA
cdr3_aa: CANSQGRQEQYF
cdr3_nt: TGTGCCAATTCACAGGGACGGCAGGAGCAGTACTTC

clone_size: NA
v_call: TRBV6-5
j_call: TRBJ2-3
d_call: TRBD2
cdr3_aa: CASSYYTGGTDTQYF
cdr3_nt: TGTGCCAGCAGTTATTACACGGGAGGGACAGATACGCAGTATTTT

clone_size: many
v_call: TRBV5-1
j_call: TRBJ2-2
d_call: TRBD1
cdr3_aa: CASSFAQGAGGELFF
cdr3_nt: TGCGCCAGCAGCTTCGCGCAGGGGGCTGGCGGGGAGCTGTTTTTT

clone_size: few
v_call: TRBV5-1
j_call: TRBJ2-3
d_call: NA
cdr3_aa: CASSGQSSTDTQYF
cdr3_nt: TGCGCCAGCAGCGGCCAGTCAAGCACAGATACGCAGTATTTT

clone_size: NA
v_call: TRBV18
j_call: TRBJ1-5
d_call: NA
cdr3_aa: CASSPAAGAKQPQHF
cdr3_nt: TGTGCCAGCTCACCGGCGGCAGGGGCCAAGCAGCCCCAGCATTTT

clone_size: NA
v_call: TRBV9
j_call: TRBJ2-3
d_call: NA
cdr3_aa: CASSVASATDTQYF
cdr3_nt: TGTGCCAGCAGCGTAGCTAGCGCCACAGATACGCAGTATTTT

clone_size: many
v_call: TRBV18
j_call: TRBJ2-5
d_call: NA
cdr3_aa: CASSQNKQETQYF
cdr3_nt: TGTGCCAGCTCACAGAACAAGCAAGAGACCCAGTACTTC

clone_size: many
v_call: TRBV5-6
j_call: TRBJ2-2
d_call: NA
cdr3_aa: CASSFSEGTDTGELFF
cdr3_nt: TGTGCCAGCAGCTTCTCGGAGGGGACCGACACCGGGGAGCTGTTTTTT

clone_size: many
v_call: TRBV4-3
j_call: TRBJ1-1
d_call: TRBD1
cdr3_aa: CASSQVEGANTEAFF
cdr3_nt: TGCGCCAGCAGCCAAGTAGAGGGGGCTAACACTGAAGCTTTCTTT

clone_size: many
v_call: TRBV15
j_call: TRBJ2-1
d_call: NA
cdr3_aa: CATSRDLGRNEQFF
cdr3_nt: TGTGCCACCAGCAGAGATCTGGGGAGGAATGAGCAGTTCTTC